This T cell receptor (beta chain) was found in a study of spatial heterogeneity in lung cancer. The CDR3 loop spans 14 amino acids. With V trimmed by 10 bases and J by 0 bases, 8 bases remained unmatched. CDR1 and CDR2 (germline): MDHEN, SYDVKM. Time point in this sample: sample taken at primary tumor resection. Material for sequencing was whole RNA from tumor, nontumor lung or frozen PBMC, left unsorted. TCRdb redid the calling of the 5' RACE reads with MiXCR, one entry per CDR3 protein. The table shows some 3,000 distinct CDR3 sequences, with around 40% occurring only once. The chain employs TRBV28 and TRBJ2-7, with 8 nucleotides matching TRBD2. The starting material was PBMCs, obtained at surgery. This clonotype was obtained from a male donor with early-stage non-small cell lung cancer. The CDR3 DNA follows: TGTGCCACCCTAACTAGCGGCAGCTCCTACGAGCAGTACTTC. Amino acids: CATLTSGSSYEQYF.